The TCR beta chain under discussion was sequenced for a study of control samples from healthy donors and cancer patients. Measured with immunoSEQ multiplex PCR; TCRdb has only the in-frame clones, and not every one. The sample carries 260,000 or so clones, over 70% recorded once. The CDR3 extends over 11 amino acids. CDR1 LNHNV and CDR2 YYDKDF come from the germline V gene (reference sequence). Between the trimmed V and J ends, which lost 8 bases and 3 bases, there was a span of 7 bases. The sequenced sample consisted of PBMCs. This chain joins TRBV15 and TRBJ1-1; no firm D call. The TCR comes from a woman in her fifties or sixties with lung cancer. Here the CDR3 reads CATGRDTEAFF. For the CDR3, the DNA is TGTGCCACCGGGAGGGACACTGAAGCTTTCTTT.